A single sample is the source of the 3 T cell receptor beta chains below, sequenced in a study of tumour-infiltrating T cells in Burkitt lymphoma. Here immunoSEQ multiplex PCR was the method, and the copy in TCRdb shows in-frame clones only, minus some. Of 12,000 to 15,000 clones detected, about 85% appear once; the ten largest clones hold roughly 1.4%. Source material: tumor tissue. The source of these receptors is a human donor with diffuse large B-cell lymphoma.

The chain recombines TRBV9 with TRBJ2-2; 11 bases map to TRBD2. V dropped 3 bases and J dropped 6; count of bases not matched to a gene: 7. The CDR3 is 16 amino acids. Germline values: CDR1 SGDLS, CDR2 YYNGEE. The CDR3 here is CASSATSGGIAGELFF. DNA of the CDR3: TGTGCCAGCAGCGCTACTAGCGGGGGTATTGCCGGGGAGCTGTTTTTT.

J is TRBJ1-4 and V is TRBV11-2; TRBD1 agrees at 10 bases. The V and J ends lost 5 bases and 3 bases, in that order; junction bases with no gene match: 6. From germline, CDR1 is SGHAT and CDR2 FQNNGV. CDR3 size: 16 residues. The CDR3, as DNA: TGTGCCAGCAGCGCTCGACAGGGGGCTGCTAATGAAAAACTGTTTTTT. Its translation: CASSARQGAANEKLFF.

The genes are TRBV28 and TRBJ2-1, with 8 bases aligning to TRBD2. V lost 4 bases to trimming and J lost 5 bases; unmatched junction nucleotides: 4. This CDR3 comprises 14 residues. Germline V gene lookup returns CDR1 MDHEN and CDR2 SYDVKM. The CDR3 DNA follows: TGTGCCAGCAGTTCTCTAGCGGGCAACAATGAGCAGTTCTTC. Amino acid sequence: CASSSLAGNNEQFF.